This TCR beta chain was found in a study of T cell changes during pregnancy in multiple sclerosis. The data were produced by immunoSEQ multiplex PCR, yet TCRdb's version contains in-frame clones alone and is incomplete. The sample lists 15,000 to 25,000 clones; about nine tenths were seen once. This clone has only one observation. This CDR3 contains 16 residues. The V gene end was trimmed by 6 bases and the J gene end by 5 bases; junction bases not matched to a gene: 9. From germline, CDR1 is SGHVS and CDR2 FQNEAQ. The receptor was isolated from a female donor in good health, enrolled as a control in a pregnancy study. Sample: CD8+ T cells from peripheral blood mononuclear cells, taken in the second trimester of pregnancy. This chain links TRBV7-8 with TRBJ2-1, with 11 bases matching TRBD2. DNA of the CDR3: TGTGCCAGCAGTTCGAACCTAGCGGGGGGCCACAATGAGCAGTTCTTC. Encoded protein: CASSSNLAGGHNEQFF. Full variable domain (outside the CDR3, taken from reference TRBV7-8 and TRBJ2-1): GAGVSQSPRYKVAKRGQDVALRCDPISGHVSLFWYQQALGQGPEFLTYFQNEAQLDKSGLPSDRFFAERPEGSVSTLKIQRTQQEDSAVYLCASSSNLAGGHNEQFFGPGTRLTVL.